Detailed here is one TCR beta chain. The length of the CDR3 is 14 residues. The V segment lost 1 base and the J segment 13 bases; nucleotides outside the gene matches: 5. CDR1 is SGHVS and CDR2 is FQNEAQ in the germline V gene. This record comes from a study of blood T cell repertoires in COVID-19. About the research overall: T cells, B-cell-depleted T cells, or PBMCs provided the cDNA or gDNA that served as material.

Here immunoSEQ multiplex PCR was the method, and the copy in TCRdb shows in-frame clones only, minus some. The repertoire has 250,000 to 300,000 clones, roughly 86% of them found once; the top ten carry roughly 5.6%. Input material: peripheral blood. The sequence was collected from a woman between 55 and 75 years old with COVID-19, enrolled during active disease. The chain carries TRBV7-8 and TRBJ2-2; 11 positions match TRBD2. The CDR3 protein is CASSLGVSGRGLFF. CDR3 nucleotide sequence: TGTGCCAGCAGCTTAGGAGTTAGCGGGAGGGGGCTGTTTTTT.